This passage covers 3 T cell receptor beta chains from one sample sequenced in a study of radiotherapy plus CTLA-4 blockade in lung cancer (dated by TCRdb to the late 2010s). Library preparation employed the immunoSEQ multiplex PCR assay. The table was pulled from immuneACCESS by TCRdb, which kept in-frame rearrangements only. Such tables lose some clones; where checked, under half of the loss comes from unresolved V genes, and the rest has no known cause. In this sample the table shows roughly 93,000 clones, about 81% of which occur a single time. The ten most abundant clones make up around 3.7% of the sample. The sequencing used peripheral blood, collected from a patient treated with radiotherapy plus ipilimumab. Receptors originate from a human donor with non-small cell lung cancer who had a partial response to radiotherapy plus ipilimumab.

This rearrangement joins TRBV5-1 to TRBJ1-1; D might be TRBD1 (6 bases). This CDR3 is built from 15 residues. V was clipped by 3 bases and J by 0 bases, with 12 bases between them. Looked up from germline, CDR1 is SGHRS and CDR2 is YFSETQ. For the CDR3, the DNA is TGCGCCAGCAGCTCGGGAGGGGGAATGAACACTGAAGCTTTCTTT. Its translation is CASSSGGGMNTEAFF.

This chain connects TRBV4-2 to TRBJ1-1; D is uncertain. The ends were cut back, 5 bases at V and 6 bases at J, with 10 bases in the middle. CDR1 is LGHNA and CDR2 is YNFKEQ in the germline V gene. This CDR3 comprises 12 residues. The CDR3 region is CASSTRTSEAFF. DNA of the CDR3: TGTGCCAGCAGCACCCGGACTTCTGAAGCTTTCTTT.

DNA of the CDR3: TGTGCCACCAGCAGAGCCCCGGGGGAGACCCAGTACTTC. This codes for CATSRAPGETQYF. The chain has TRBV15 and TRBJ2-5, with TRBD2 as a possible D gene (5 bases). Deletions cut 1 base from V and 5 bases from J, with 8 bases between. CDR1 is LNHNV, CDR2 YYDKDF, per germline (reference sequence). This CDR3 has 13 residues.